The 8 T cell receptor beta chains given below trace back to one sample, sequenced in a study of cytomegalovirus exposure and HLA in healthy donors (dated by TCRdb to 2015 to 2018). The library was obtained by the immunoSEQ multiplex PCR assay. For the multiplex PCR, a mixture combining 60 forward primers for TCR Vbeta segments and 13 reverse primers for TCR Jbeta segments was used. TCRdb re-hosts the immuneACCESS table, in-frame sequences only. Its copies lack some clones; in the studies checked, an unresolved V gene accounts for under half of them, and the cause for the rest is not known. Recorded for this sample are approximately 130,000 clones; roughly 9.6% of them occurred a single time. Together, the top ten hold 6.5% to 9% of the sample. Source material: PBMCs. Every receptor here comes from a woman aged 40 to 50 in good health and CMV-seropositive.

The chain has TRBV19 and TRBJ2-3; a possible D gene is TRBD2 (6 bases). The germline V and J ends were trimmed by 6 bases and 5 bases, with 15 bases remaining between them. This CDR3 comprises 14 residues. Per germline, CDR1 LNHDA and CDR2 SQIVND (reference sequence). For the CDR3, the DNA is TGTGCCAGTAGGAACTCTCGGAGGGGAGATACGCAGTATTTT. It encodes CASRNSRRGDTQYF.

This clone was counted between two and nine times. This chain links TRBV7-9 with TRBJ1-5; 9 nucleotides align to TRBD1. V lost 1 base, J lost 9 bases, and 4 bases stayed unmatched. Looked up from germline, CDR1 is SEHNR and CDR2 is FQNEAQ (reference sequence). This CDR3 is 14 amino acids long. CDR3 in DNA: TGTGCCAGCAGCTTAGAAGGACAGGGGACGCCCCAGCATTTT. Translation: CASSLEGQGTPQHF.

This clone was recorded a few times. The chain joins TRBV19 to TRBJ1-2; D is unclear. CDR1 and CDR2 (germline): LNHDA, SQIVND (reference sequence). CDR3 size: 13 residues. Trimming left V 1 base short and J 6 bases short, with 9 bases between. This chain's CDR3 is CASSIGSEDGYTF. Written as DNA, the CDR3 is TGTGCCAGTAGTATAGGGTCCGAGGATGGCTACACCTTC. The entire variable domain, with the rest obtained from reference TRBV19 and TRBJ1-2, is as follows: DGGITQSPKYLFRKEGQNVTLSCEQNLNHDAMYWYRQDPGQGLRLIYYSQIVNDFQKGDIAEGYSVSREKKESFPLTVTSAQKNPTAFYLCASSIGSEDGYTFGSGTRLTVV.

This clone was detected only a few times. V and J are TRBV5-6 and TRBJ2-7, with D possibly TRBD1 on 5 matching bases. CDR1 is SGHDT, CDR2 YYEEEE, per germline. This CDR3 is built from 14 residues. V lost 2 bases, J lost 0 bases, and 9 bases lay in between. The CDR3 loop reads CASSFRASSYEQYF. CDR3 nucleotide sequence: TGTGCCAGCAGCTTCAGGGCCAGCTCCTACGAGCAGTACTTC.

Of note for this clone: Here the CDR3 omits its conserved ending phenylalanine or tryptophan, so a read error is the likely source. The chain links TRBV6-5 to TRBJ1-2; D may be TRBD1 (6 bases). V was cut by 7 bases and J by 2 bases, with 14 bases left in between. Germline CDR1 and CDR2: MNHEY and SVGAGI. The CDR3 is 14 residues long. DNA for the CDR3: TGTGCCAGCACTCCCCACGGGACAAACTATGGCTACACCCTC. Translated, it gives CASTPHGTNYGYTL.

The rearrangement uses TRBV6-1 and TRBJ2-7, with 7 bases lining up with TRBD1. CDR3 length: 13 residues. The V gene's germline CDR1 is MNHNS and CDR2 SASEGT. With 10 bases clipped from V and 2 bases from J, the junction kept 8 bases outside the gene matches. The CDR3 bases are TGTGCCACCGAGGACAGGTCGGCCTACGAGCAGTACTTC. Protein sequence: CATEDRSAYEQYF.

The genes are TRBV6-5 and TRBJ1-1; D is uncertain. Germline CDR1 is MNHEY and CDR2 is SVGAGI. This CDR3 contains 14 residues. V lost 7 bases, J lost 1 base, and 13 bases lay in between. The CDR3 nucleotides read TGTGCCAGCAAGGCGGATGTTTCGAACACTGAAGCTTTCTTT. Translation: CASKADVSNTEAFF.

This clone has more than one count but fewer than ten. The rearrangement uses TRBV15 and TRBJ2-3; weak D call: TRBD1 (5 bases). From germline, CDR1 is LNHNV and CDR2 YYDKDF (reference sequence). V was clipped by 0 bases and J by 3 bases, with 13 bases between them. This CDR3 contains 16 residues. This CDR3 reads CATSRDGQGGTDTQYF. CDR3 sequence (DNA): TGTGCCACCAGCAGAGATGGGCAGGGTGGGACAGATACGCAGTATTTT.